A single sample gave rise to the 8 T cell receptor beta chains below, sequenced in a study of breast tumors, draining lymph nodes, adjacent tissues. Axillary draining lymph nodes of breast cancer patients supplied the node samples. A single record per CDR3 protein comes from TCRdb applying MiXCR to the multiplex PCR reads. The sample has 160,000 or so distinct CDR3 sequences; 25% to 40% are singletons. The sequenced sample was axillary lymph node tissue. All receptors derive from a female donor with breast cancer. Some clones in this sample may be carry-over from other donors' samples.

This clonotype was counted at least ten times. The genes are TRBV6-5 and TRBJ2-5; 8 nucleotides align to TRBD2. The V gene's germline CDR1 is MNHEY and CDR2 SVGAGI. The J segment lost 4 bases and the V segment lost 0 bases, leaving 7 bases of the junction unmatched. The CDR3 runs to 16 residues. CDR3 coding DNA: TGTGCCAGCAGTTACTCCTATAGCGGGAAAGGAGAGACCCAGTACTTC. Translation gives CASSYSYSGKGETQYF.

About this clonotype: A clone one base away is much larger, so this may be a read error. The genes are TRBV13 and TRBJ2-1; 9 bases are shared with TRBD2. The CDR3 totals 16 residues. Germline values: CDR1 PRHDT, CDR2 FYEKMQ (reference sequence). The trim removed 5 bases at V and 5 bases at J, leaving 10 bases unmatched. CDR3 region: CASSKRGARANNEQFF. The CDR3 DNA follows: TGTGCCAGCAGCAAGCGGGGGGCGCGGGCTAACAATGAGCAGTTCTTC.

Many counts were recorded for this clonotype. CDR3 coding DNA: TGCAGTGCCACCGACAGGGAACCCCAGCATTTT. Translated, it gives CSATDREPQHF. This chain uses TRBV20-1 with TRBJ1-5; 7 bases are a match to TRBD1. Germline V lookup: CDR1 DFQATT, CDR2 SNEGSKA (reference sequence). CDR3 length: 11 amino acids. J lost 10 bases, V lost 6 bases, and 6 bases had no gene match.

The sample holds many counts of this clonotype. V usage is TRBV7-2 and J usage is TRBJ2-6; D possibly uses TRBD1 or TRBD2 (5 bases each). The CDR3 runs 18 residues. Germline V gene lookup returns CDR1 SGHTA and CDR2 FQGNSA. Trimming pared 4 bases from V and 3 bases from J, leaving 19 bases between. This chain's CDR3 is CASSSPSGPRFGANVLTF. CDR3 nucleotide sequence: TGTGCCAGCAGCTCTCCCTCGGGACCCCGCTTTGGGGCCAACGTCCTGACTTTC.

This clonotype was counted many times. CDR3 coding DNA: TGTGCCAGCAGCTTAGTGGGGTCGACCCGAGAGACCCAGTACTTC. Translation: CASSLVGSTRETQYF. The chain has TRBV7-9 and TRBJ2-5; no definite D call. Trimming stripped 1 base from V and 4 bases from J, with 13 bases between. In germline, CDR1 is SEHNR, CDR2 FQNEAQ (reference sequence). The CDR3 consists of 15 residues.

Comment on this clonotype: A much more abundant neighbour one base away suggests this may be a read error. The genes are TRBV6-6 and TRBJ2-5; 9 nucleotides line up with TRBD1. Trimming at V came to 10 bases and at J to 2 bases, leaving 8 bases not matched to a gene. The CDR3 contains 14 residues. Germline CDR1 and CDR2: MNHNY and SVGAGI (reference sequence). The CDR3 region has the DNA TGTGCCATCCGACGACAGGGGGGACAAGAGACCCAGTACTTC. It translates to CAIRRQGGQETQYF.

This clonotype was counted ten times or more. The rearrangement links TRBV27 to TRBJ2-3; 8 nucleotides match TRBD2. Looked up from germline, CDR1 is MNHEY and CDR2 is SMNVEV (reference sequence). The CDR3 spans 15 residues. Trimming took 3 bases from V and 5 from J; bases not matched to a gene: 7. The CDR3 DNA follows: TGTGCCAGCAGTTTGCCGGGACTAGGAGAAGATACGCAGTATTTT. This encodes CASSLPGLGEDTQYF.

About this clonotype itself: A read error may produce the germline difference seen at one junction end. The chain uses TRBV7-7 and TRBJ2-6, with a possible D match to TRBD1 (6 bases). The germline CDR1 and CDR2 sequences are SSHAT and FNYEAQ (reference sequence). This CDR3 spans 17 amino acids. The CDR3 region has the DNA TGTGCTAGCAGCTTATCGTCCGGACAGCTTGGGGCCAACGTCCTGACTTTC. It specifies CASSLSSGQLGANVLTF. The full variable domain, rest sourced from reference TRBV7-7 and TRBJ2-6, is GAGVSQSPRYKVTKRGQDVTLRCDPISSHATLYWYQQALGQGPEFLTYFNYEAQPDKSGLPSDRFSAERPEGSISTLTIQRTEQRDSAMYRCASSLSSGQLGANVLTFGAGSRLTVL.